The sequence of this T cell receptor beta chain was determined in a study of T-cell reconstitution after alpha-beta-depleted transplantation in children. Germline CDR1 reads MNHEY; CDR2 reads SMNVEV (reference sequence). This CDR3 has 15 residues. The V end lost 0 bases, the J end lost 4 bases, and 10 bases lay between the germline ends. TCRbeta library preparation incorporated unique molecular identifiers. TCRdb reprocessed the PCR reads via MiXCR and lists one record per CDR3 protein. Of roughly 500,000 distinct CDR3 sequences listed, approximately 29% were seen once; the top ten hold roughly 2.5%.

Sequencing used PBMCs from the stem cell graft donor, obtained from the stem cell graft. The chain couples TRBV27 to TRBJ1-5; no clear D. The sequence came from a human donor who donated a stem cell graft to a child with aplastic anemia. DNA for the CDR3: TGTGCCAGCAGTTTATCGGGAGCAGTAAATCAGCCCCAGCATTTT. Residues: CASSLSGAVNQPQHF.